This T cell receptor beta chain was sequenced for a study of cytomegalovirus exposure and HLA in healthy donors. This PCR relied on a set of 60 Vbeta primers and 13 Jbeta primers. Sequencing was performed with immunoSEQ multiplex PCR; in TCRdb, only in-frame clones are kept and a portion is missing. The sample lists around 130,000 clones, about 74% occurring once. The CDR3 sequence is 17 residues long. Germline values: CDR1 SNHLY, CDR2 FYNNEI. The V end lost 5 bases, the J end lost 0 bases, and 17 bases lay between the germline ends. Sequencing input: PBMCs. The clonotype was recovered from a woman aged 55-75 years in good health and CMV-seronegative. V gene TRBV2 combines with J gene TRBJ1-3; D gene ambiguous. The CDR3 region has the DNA TGTGCCAGCAGTTTCGATACGGGATTCTACTCTGGAAACACCATATATTTT. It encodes CASSFDTGFYSGNTIYF.